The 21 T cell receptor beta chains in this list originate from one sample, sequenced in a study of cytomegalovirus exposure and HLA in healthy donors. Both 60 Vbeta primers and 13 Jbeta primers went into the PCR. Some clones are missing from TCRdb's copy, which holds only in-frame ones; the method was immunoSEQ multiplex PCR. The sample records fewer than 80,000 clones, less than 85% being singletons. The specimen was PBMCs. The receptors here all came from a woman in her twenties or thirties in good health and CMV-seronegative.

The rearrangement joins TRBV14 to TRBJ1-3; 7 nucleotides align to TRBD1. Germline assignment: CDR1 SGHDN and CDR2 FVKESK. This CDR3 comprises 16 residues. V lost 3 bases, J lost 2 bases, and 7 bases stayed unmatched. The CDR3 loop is CASSHDTGDPGNTIYF. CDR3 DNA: TGTGCCAGCAGCCATGATACAGGGGACCCTGGAAACACCATATATTTT.

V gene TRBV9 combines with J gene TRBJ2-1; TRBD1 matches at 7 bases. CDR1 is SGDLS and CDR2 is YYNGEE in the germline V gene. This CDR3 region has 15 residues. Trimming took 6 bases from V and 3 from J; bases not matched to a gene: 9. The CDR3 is CASTSNRGGYNEQFF. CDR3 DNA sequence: TGTGCCAGCACCAGCAACAGGGGCGGCTACAATGAGCAGTTCTTC.

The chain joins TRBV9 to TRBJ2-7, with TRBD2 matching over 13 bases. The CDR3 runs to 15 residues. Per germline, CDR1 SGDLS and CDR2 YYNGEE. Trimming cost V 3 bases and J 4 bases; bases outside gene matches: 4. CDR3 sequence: CASSEGLAGPYEQYF. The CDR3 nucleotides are TGTGCCAGCAGCGAGGGACTAGCGGGACCATACGAGCAGTACTTC.

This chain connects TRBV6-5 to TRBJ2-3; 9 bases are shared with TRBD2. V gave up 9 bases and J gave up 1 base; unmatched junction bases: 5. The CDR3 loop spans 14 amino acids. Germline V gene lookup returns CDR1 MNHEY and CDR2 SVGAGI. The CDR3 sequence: CASQTSGRTDTQYF. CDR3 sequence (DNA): TGTGCCAGTCAGACTAGCGGTCGCACAGATACGCAGTATTTT.

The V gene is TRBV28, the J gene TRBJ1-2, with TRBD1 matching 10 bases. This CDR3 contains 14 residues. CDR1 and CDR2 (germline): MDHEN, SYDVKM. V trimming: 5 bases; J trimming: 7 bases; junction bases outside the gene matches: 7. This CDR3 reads CASSLRTGGGGYTF. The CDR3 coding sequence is TGTGCCAGCAGTCTTAGGACAGGGGGAGGTGGCTACACCTTC.

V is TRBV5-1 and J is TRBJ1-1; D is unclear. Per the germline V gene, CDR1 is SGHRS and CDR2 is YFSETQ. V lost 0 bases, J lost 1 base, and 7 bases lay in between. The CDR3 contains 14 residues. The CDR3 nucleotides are TGCGCCAGCAGCTTGGATTACGGGAACACTGAAGCTTTCTTT. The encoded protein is CASSLDYGNTEAFF.

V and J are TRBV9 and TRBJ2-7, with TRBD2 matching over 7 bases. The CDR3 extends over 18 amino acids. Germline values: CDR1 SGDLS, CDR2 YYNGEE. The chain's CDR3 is CASSVVSAGDSCRYKQYV. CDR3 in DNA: TGTGCCAGCAGCGTAGTTTCCGCGGGGGACTCCTGCCGCTACAAGCAGTACGTC.

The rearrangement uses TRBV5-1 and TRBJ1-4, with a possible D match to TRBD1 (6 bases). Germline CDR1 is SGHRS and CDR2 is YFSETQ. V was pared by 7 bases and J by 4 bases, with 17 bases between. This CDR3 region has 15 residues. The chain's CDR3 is CASSSRGQHNEKLFF. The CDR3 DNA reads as TGCGCCAGCTCATCGAGGGGACAACATAATGAAAAACTGTTTTTT. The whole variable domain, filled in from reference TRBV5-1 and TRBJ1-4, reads KAGVTQTPRYLIKTRGQQVTLSCSPISGHRSVSWYQQTPGQGLQFLFEYFSETQRNKGNFPGRFSGRQFSNSRSEMNVSTLELGDSALYLCASSSRGQHNEKLFFGSGTQLSVL.

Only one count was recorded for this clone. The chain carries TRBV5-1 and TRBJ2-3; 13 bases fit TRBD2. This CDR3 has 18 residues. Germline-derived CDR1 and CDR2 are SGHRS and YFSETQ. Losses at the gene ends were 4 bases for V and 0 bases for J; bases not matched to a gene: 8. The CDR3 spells CASSGPGLAGLSTDTQYF. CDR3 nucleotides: TGCGCCAGCAGCGGACCGGGACTAGCGGGGCTAAGCACAGATACGCAGTATTTT.

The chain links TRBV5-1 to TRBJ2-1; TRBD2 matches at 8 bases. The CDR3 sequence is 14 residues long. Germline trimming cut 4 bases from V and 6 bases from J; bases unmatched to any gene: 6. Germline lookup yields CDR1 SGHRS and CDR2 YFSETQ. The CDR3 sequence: CASSRVGRGNEQFF. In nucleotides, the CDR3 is TGCGCCAGCAGCCGGGTCGGGAGGGGCAATGAGCAGTTCTTC.

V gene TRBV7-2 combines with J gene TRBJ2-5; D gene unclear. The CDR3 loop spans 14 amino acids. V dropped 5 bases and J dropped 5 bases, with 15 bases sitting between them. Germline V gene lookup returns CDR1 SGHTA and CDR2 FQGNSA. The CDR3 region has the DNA TGTGCCAGCAGCCTTACCGGGTACCCGGAGACCCAGTACTTC. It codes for CASSLTGYPETQYF. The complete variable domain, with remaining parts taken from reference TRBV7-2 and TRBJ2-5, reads GAGVSQSPSNKVTEKGKDVELRCDPISGHTALYWYRQSLGQGLEFLIYFQGNSAPDKSGLPSDRFSAERTGGSVSTLTIQRTQQEDSAVYLCASSLTGYPETQYFGPGTRLLVL.

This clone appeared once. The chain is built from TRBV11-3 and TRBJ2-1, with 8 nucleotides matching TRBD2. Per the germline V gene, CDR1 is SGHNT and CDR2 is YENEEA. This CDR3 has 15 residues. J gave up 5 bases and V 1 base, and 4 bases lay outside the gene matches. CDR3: CASSLGTSGDNEQFF. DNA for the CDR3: TGTGCCAGCAGCTTAGGAACTAGCGGCGACAATGAGCAGTTCTTC.

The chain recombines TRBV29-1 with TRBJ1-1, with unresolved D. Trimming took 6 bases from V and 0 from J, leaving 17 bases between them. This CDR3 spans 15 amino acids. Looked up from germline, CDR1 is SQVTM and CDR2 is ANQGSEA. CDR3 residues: CSVGGLTVMNTEAFF. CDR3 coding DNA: TGCAGCGTCGGAGGCTTGACGGTCATGAACACTGAAGCTTTCTTT.

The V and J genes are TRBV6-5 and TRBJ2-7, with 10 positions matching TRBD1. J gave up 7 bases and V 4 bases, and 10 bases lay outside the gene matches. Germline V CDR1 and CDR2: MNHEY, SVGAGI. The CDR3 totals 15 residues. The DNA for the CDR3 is TGTGCCAGCAGTTCTACGCCGACAGGGGGCTGGGAGCAGTACGTC. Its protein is CASSSTPTGGWEQYV.

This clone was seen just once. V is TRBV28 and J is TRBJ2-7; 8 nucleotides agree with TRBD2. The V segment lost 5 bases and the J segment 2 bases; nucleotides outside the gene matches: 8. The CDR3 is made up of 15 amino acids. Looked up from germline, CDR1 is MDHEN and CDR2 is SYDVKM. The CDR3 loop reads CASSPTSGGPYEQYF. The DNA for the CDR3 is TGTGCCAGCAGTCCAACTAGCGGAGGACCCTACGAGCAGTACTTC.

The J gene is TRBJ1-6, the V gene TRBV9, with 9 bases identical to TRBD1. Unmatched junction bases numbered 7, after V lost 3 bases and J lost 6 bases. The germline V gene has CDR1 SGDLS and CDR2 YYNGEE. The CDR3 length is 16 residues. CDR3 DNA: TGTGCCAGCAGCGCCACCGGGACAGGGACTAATTCACCCCTCCACTTT. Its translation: CASSATGTGTNSPLHF.

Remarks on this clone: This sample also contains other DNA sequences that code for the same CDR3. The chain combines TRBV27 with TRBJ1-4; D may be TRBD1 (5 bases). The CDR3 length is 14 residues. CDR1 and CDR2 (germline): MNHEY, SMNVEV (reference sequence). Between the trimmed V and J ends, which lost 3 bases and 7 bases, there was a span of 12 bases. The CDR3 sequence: CASSLYRGGEKLFF. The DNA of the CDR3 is TGTGCCAGCAGTTTGTATCGGGGGGGTGAAAAACTGTTTTTT.

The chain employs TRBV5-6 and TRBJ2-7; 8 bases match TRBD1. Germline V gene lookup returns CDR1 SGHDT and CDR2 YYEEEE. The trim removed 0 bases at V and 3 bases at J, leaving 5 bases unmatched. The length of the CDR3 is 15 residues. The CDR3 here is CASSLGGTGDYEQYV. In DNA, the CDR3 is TGTGCCAGCAGCTTGGGGGGGACAGGCGACTACGAGCAGTACGTC.

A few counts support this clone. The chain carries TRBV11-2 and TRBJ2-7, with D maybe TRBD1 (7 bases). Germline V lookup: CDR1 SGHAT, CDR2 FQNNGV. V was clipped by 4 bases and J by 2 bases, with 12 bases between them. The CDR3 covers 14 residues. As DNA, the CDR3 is TGTGCCAGCAGCTCCCCCAGGGGGGCCTACGAGCAGTACGTC. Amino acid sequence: CASSSPRGAYEQYV.

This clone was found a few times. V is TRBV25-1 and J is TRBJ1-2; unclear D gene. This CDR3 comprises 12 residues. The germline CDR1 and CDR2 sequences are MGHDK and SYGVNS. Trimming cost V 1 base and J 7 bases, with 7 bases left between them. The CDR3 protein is CASSEFGSGYTF. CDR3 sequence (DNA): TGTGCCAGCAGTGAATTTGGGAGTGGCTACACCTTC.

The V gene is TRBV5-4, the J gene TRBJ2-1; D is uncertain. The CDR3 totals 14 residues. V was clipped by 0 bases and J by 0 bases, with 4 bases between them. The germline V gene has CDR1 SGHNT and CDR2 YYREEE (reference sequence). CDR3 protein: CASSLGHSYNEQFF. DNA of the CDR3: TGTGCCAGCAGCTTGGGTCACTCCTACAATGAGCAGTTCTTC.